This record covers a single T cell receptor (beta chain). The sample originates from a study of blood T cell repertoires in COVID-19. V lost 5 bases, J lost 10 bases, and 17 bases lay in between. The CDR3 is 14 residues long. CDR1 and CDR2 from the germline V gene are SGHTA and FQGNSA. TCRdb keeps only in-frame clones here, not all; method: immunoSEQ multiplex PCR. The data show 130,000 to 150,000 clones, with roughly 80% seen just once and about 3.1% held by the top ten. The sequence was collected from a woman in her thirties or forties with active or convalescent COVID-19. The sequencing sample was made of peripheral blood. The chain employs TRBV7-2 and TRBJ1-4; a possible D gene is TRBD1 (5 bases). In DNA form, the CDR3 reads TGTGCCAGCAGCAAGACCCGACAGTCCGGAAAACTGTTTTTT. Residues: CASSKTRQSGKLFF.